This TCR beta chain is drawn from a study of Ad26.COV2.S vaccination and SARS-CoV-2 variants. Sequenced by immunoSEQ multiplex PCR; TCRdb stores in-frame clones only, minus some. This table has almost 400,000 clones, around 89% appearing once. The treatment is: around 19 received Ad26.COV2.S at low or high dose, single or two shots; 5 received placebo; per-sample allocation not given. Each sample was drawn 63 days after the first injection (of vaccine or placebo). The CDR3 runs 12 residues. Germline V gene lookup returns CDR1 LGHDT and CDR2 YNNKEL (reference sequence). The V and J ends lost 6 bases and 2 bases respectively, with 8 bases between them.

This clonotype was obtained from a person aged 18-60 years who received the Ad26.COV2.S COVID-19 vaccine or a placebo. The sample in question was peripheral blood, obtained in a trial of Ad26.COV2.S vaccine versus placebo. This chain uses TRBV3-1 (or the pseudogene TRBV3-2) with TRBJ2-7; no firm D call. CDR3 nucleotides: TGTGCCAGCAGTCCGGGCACCTACGAGCAGTACTTC. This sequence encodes CASSPGTYEQYF.